This T cell receptor beta chain was recorded in a study of Graves' ophthalmopathy and Graves' hyperthyroidism. Ophthalmopathy donors' eye disease showed moderate-to-severe activity, CAS of at least 3, NOSPECS of at least 4 and duration under 3 months. This clonotype occurred many times. Its matching antigen is unknown. RNA transcripts were the template, and TCR beta CDR3 regions were amplified from them. RT-PCR in the first round used HTBI primers; a second-round multiplex PCR followed. TCRdb passed the multiplex PCR reads through MiXCR, listing each CDR3 protein once. This table holds about 370,000 distinct CDR3 sequences, around 17% found once. Overall study results and limits: Most thyroid-expanded clonotypes exceeding 0.001 frequency were also found in blood.

CDR3 length equals 16 residues. Germline-derived CDR1 and CDR2 are MNHNS and SASEGT. With 4 bases clipped from V and 0 bases from J, the junction kept 3 bases outside the gene matches. Sample: peripheral blood. This TCR derives from a woman aged 18-29 years with Graves' ophthalmopathy. J is TRBJ2-3 and V is TRBV6-1, with TRBD2 identical over 11 bases. In DNA form, the CDR3 reads TGTGCCAGCAGTGTATCTAGCGGGGGGAGCACAGATACGCAGTATTTT. Protein product: CASSVSSGGSTDTQYF.